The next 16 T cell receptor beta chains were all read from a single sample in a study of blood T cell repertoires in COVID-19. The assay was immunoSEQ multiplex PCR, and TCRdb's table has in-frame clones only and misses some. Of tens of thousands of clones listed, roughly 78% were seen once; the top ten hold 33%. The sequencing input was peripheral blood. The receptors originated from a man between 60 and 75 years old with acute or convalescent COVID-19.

In DNA, the CDR3 is TGTGCCAGCAGCCCGTCAGGGTACGGCGAGCAGTACTTC. Translation: CASSPSGYGEQYF. This rearrangement joins TRBV11-3 to TRBJ2-7; D possibly corresponds to TRBD1 (5 bases). The CDR3 runs to 13 residues. Germline loops: CDR1 SGHNT, CDR2 YENEEA. V dropped 5 bases and J dropped 6 bases, with 14 bases sitting between them.

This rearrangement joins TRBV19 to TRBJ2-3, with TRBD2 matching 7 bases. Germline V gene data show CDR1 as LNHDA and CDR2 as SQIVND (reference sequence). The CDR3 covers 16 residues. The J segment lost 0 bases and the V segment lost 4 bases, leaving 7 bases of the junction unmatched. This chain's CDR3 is CASSRGGTTSTDTQYF. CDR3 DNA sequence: TGTGCCAGTAGTAGGGGAGGGACGACTAGCACAGATACGCAGTATTTT.

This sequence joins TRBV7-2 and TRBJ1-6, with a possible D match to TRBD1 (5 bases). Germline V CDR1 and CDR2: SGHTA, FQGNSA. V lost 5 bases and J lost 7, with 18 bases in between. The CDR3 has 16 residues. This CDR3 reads CASSPKDRAGNSPLHF. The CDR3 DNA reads TGTGCCAGCAGCCCCAAGGACCGCGCAGGGAATTCACCCCTCCACTTT.

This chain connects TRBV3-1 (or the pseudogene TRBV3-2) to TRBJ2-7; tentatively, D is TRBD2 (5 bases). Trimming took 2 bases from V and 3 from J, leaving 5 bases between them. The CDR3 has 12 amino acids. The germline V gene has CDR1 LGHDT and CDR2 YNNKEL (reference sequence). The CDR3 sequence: CASSQTSYEQYF. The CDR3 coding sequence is TGTGCCAGCAGCCAAACTAGCTACGAGCAGTACTTC.

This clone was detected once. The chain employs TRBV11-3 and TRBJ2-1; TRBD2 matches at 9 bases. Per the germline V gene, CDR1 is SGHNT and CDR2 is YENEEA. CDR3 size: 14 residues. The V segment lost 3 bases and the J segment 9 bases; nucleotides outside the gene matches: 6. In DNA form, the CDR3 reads TGTGCCAGCAGCTTTTCTCTAGCGGGGAGTGAGCAGTTCTTC. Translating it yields CASSFSLAGSEQFF. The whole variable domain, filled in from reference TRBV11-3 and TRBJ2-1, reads EAGVVQSPRYKIIEKKQPVAFWCNPISGHNTLYWYLQNLGQGPELLIRYENEEAVDDSQLPKDRFSAERLKGVDSTLKIQPAELGDSAVYLCASSFSLAGSEQFFGPGTRLTVL.

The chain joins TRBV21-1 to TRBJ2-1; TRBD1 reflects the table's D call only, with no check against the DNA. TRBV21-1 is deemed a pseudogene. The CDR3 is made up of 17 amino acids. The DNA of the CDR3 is TGTGCCAGCAGCAAAAAGGACCGGGACAAGAAATACAATGAGCAGTTCTTC. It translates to CASSKKDRDKKYNEQFF.

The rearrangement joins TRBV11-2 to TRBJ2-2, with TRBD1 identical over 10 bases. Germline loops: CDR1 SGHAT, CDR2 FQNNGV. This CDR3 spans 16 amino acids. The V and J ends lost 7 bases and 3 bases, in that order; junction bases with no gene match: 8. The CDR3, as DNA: TGTGCCAGCAACCGGGACAGGGGATTCTACACCGGGGAGCTGTTTTTT. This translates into CASNRDRGFYTGELFF.

Written as DNA, the CDR3 is TGTGCCAGCAGCTTGACAGGGGGAAATTCACCCCTCCACTTT. Protein: CASSLTGGNSPLHF. V usage is TRBV5-4 and J usage is TRBJ1-6; 8 nucleotides match TRBD1. V was clipped by 1 base and J by 7 bases; unmatched bases: 1. The CDR3 loop spans 14 amino acids. CDR1 and CDR2 from the germline V gene are SGHNT and YYREEE (reference sequence).

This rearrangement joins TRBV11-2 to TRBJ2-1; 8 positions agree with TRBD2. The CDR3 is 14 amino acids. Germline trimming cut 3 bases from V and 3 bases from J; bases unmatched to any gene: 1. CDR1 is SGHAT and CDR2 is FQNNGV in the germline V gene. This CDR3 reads CASSFSGSYNEQFF. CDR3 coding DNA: TGTGCCAGCAGCTTCAGCGGGAGCTACAATGAGCAGTTCTTC.

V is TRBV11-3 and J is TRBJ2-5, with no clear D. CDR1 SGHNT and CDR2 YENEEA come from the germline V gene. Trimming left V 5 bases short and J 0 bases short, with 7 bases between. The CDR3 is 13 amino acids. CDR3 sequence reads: CASSAEYQETQYF. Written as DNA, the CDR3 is TGTGCCAGCAGCGCGGAGTACCAAGAGACCCAGTACTTC.

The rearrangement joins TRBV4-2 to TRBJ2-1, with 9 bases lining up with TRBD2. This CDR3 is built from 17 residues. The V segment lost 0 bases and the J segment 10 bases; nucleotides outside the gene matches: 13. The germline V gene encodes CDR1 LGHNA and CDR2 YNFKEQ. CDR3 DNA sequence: TGTGCCAGCAGCCAAGACGGCGGGAGGGCCACATCTTCCGAGCAGTTCTTC. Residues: CASSQDGGRATSSEQFF.

CDR3 sequence (DNA): TGTGCCAGCAGTTCTTATCTCGGACAGGGTTTTCCCGGGGAGCTGTTTTTT. Encoded protein: CASSSYLGQGFPGELFF. The V call is TRBV11-2, the J call TRBJ2-2; 8 positions match TRBD1. The germline gives CDR1 SGHAT, CDR2 FQNNGV. The CDR3 consists of 17 residues. J was trimmed by 6 bases and V by 6 bases; bases with no gene match: 15.

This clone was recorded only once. The CDR3 protein is CASSPDIFGTEAFF. For the CDR3, the DNA is TGTGCCAGCAGCCCAGACATCTTTGGTACTGAAGCTTTCTTT. V is TRBV11-3 and J is TRBJ1-1; D not certain. Trimming shortened V by 5 bases and J by 5 bases, and 15 bases separated the two germline ends. The CDR3 consists of 14 residues. CDR1 is SGHNT and CDR2 is YENEEA in the germline V gene. The whole variable domain, remainder taken from reference TRBV11-3 and TRBJ1-1, is EAGVVQSPRYKIIEKKQPVAFWCNPISGHNTLYWYLQNLGQGPELLIRYENEEAVDDSQLPKDRFSAERLKGVDSTLKIQPAELGDSAVYLCASSPDIFGTEAFFGQGTRLTVV.

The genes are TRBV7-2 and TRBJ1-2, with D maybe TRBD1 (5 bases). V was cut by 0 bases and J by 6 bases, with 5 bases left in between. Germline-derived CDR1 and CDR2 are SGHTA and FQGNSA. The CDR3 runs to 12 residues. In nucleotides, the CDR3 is TGTGCCAGCAGCTTAGCAGGGGATGGCTACACCTTC. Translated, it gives CASSLAGDGYTF.

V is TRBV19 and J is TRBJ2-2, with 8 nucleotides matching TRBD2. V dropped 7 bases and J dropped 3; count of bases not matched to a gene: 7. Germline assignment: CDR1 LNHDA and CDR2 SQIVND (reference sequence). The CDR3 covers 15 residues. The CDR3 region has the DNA TGTGCCAGTAACCCGGGAGGGACCTACACCGGGGAGCTGTTTTTT. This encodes CASNPGGTYTGELFF.

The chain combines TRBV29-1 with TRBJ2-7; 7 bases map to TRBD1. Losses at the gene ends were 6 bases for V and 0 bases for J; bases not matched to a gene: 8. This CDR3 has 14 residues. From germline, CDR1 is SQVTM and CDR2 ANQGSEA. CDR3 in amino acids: CSVVDREGSYEQYF. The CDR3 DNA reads TGCAGCGTCGTCGACAGGGAAGGCTCCTACGAGCAGTACTTC.